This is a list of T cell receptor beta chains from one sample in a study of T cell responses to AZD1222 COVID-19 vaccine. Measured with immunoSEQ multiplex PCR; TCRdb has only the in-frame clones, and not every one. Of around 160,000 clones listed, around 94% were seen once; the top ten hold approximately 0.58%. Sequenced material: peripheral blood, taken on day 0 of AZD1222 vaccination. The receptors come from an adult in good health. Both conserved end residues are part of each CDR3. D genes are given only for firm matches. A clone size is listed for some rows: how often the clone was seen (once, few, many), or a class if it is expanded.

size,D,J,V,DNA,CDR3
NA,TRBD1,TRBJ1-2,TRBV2,TGTGCCAGCAGTGCCAGGGGGCTCTATGGCTACACCTTC,CASSARGLYGYTF
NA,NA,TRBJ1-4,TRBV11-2,TGTGCCAGCAGCTCCCCAGTGGGGGGCGGCCTGTTTTTT,CASSSPVGGGLFF
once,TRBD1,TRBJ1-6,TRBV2,TGTGCCAGCAACACAGGGGGTAATTCACCCCTCCACTTT,CASNTGGNSPLHF
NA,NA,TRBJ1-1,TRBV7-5,TGTGTCAGAAGCTTAGTAGGGGGCACTGAAGCTTTCTTT,CVRSLVGGTEAFF
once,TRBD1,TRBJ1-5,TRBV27,TGTGCCAGCAGTCGACAGGGGGCGAAATATAGCAATCAGCCCCAGCATTTT,CASSRQGAKYSNQPQHF
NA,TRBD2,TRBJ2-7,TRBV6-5,TGTGCCAGCAGTTACGAGGCTAGCGGGATATCCTACGAGCAGTACTTC,CASSYEASGISYEQYF
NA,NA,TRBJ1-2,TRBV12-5,TGTGCTAGTGGTTTGGTACCCCCAGGGAATGGCTACACCTTC,CASGLVPPGNGYTF
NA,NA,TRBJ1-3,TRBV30,TGTGCCTGGAATGGGCAGGGTACTTCTGGAAACACCATATATTTT,CAWNGQGTSGNTIYF
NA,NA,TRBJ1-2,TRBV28,TGTGCCAGCAGTAAGACTAACTATGGCTACACCTTC,CASSKTNYGYTF
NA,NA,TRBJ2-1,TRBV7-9,TGTGCCAGCAGCCCACTAGCCGACTCCTACAATGAGCAGTTCTTC,CASSPLADSYNEQFF
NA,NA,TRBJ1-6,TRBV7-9,TGTGCCAGCAGCGACAGTCCCAATTCACCCCTCCACTTT,CASSDSPNSPLHF
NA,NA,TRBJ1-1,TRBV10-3,TGTGCCATCAGTGGAGACAAGAACACTGAAGCTTTCTTT,CAISGDKNTEAFF
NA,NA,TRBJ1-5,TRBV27,TGTGCCACCGGTCAGCCCCAGCATTTT,CATGQPQHF
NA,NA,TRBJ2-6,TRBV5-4,TGTGCCAGCAGCTTGACAGACTCTGGGGCCAACGTCCTGACTTTC,CASSLTDSGANVLTF
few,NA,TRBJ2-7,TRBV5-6,TGTGCCAGCAGCTTGAGAGGGTTGACGGGCGAGCAGTACTTC,CASSLRGLTGEQYF
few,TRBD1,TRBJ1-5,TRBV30,TGTGCCTGGAGTCAGGCAGGGGGTATCAATCAGCCCCAGCATTTT,CAWSQAGGINQPQHF
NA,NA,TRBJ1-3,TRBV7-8,TGTGCCAGCAGCCCGATCGACAGTTATTCCACCATATATTTT,CASSPIDSYSTIYF
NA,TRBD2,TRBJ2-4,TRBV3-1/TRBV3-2,TGTGCCAGCAGCATAGCGGGAGGTATTGCCAAAAACATTCAGTACTTC,CASSIAGGIAKNIQYF
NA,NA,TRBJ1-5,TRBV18,TGTGCCAGCTCACCTATCGAGGGTAGAGGACAGCCCCAGCATTTT,CASSPIEGRGQPQHF
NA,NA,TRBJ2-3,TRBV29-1,TGCAGCGTTTTGGACACTAGCACAGATACGCAGTATTTT,CSVLDTSTDTQYF
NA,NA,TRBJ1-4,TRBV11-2,TGTGCCAGCAGCTTAGATCCCCGGGTTGGTGAAAAACTGTTTTTT,CASSLDPRVGEKLFF
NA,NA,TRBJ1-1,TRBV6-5,TGTGCCAGCAGTTCGACGGACGACACTGAAGCTTTCTTT,CASSSTDDTEAFF
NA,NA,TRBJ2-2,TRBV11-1,TGTGCCAGCAGCTTAGGATGGAGGTCCGGGGAGCTGTTTTTT,CASSLGWRSGELFF
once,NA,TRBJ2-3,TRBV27,TGTGCCAGCAGTTTACCGCAAGCACCCTCTAGCACAGATACGCAGTATTTT,CASSLPQAPSSTDTQYF
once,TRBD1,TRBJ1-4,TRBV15,TGTGCCACCAGCAGACCCACAGGGGCCGGGCTGTTTTTT,CATSRPTGAGLFF
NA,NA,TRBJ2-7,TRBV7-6,TGTGCCAGCAGCCGCAGCTCCTACGAGCAGTACTTC,CASSRSSYEQYF
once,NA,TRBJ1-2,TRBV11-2,TGTGCCAGCAGCATCTCTGAACTCTATGGCTACACCTTC,CASSISELYGYTF
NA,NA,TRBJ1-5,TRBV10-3,TGTGCCATCAGTGAGTGGGGGGACGTGACCCCCGGCCAGCCCCAGCATTTT,CAISEWGDVTPGQPQHF
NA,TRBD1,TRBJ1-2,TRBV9,TGTGCCAGCGGTCTGGGACAGGGAACGAATGGCTACACCTTC,CASGLGQGTNGYTF
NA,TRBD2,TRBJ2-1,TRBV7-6,TGTGCCAGCAGCTCATTACGGGTTACTAGCGGGAGGGCCTCCTACAATGAGCAGTTCTTC,CASSSLRVTSGRASYNEQFF
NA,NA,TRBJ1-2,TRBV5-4,TGTGCCAGCAGCTTGACATTCCCTAACTATGGCTACACCTTC,CASSLTFPNYGYTF
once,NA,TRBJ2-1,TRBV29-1,TGCAGCGTTGAAGATAGGCAAAATGAGCAGTTCTTC,CSVEDRQNEQFF
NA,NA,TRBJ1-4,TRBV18,TGTGCCAGCTCACCATCGCGAGAGAAAGCAACTAATGAAAAACTGTTTTTT,CASSPSREKATNEKLFF
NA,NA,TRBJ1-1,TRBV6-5,TGTGCCAGCAGTTTCGACAGACTGAACACTGAAGCTTTCTTT,CASSFDRLNTEAFF
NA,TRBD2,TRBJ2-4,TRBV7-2,TGTGCCAGCAGCTTAGGCACTACTACGAGCGGGAGAGCCAAAAACATTCAGTACTTC,CASSLGTTTSGRAKNIQYF
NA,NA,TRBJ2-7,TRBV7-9,TGTGCCAGCAGCTTAGTTTCCGGGAGCCTCTACGAGCAGTACTTC,CASSLVSGSLYEQYF
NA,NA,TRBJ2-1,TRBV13,TGTGCCAGCAGTTACGGGGCGTCTGTTAGTGAGCAGTTCTTC,CASSYGASVSEQFF
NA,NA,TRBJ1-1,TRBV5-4,TGTGCCAGCAGCCCGGGGGGACTAAACACTGAAGCTTTCTTT,CASSPGGLNTEAFF
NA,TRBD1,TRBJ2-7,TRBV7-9,TGTGCCAGCAGCCAAAAGGGGACAGGGGGCAACGAGCAGTACTTC,CASSQKGTGGNEQYF
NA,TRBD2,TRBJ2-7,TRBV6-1,TGTGCCAGCAGTGAAGCTGAAGCGGGAGCCCACGAGCAGTACTTC,CASSEAEAGAHEQYF
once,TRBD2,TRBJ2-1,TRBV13,TGTGCCAGCAGCTCGTTAGCGGGAGTCGGCAATGAGCAGTTCTTC,CASSSLAGVGNEQFF
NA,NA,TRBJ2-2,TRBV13,TGTGCCAGCAGCTTAGGCCCCAGTACCGGGGAGCTGTTTTTT,CASSLGPSTGELFF
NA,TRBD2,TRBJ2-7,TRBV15,TGTGCCACCAGCAGACTAGCGGGAGCCAACTACGAGCAGTACTTC,CATSRLAGANYEQYF
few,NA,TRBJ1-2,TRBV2,TGTGCCAGATTGCCTGCCGGGGGGCAGGTCGCTGGCTACACCTTC,CARLPAGGQVAGYTF
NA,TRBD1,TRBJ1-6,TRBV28,TGTGCCAGCAGGCAATTGTACAGGGGGCCGAGGGAGTCACCCCTCCACTTT,CASRQLYRGPRESPLHF
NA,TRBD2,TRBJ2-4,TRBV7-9,TGTGCATCAACAGCGGCGGGAGGGCCGAACATTCAGTACTTC,CASTAAGGPNIQYF
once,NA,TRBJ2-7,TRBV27,TGTGCCAGCAGTTTCGGTTACGAGCAGTACTTC,CASSFGYEQYF
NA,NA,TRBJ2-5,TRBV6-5,TGTGCCAGCAGGAGGGCAGGGAAGGAGACCCAGTACTTC,CASRRAGKETQYF
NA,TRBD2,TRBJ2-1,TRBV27,TGTGCCAGCAGTATTAGCGGGAGTGCCCTAATCTACAATGAGCAGTTCTTC,CASSISGSALIYNEQFF
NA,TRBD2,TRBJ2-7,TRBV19,TGTGCCAGTAGCTTCACTAGCGGGGTCTACGAGCAGTACTTC,CASSFTSGVYEQYF
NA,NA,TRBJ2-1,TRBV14,TGTGCCAGCATTCGAGATGAGCAGTTCTTC,CASIRDEQFF
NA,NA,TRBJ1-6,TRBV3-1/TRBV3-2,TGTGCCAGCTCCGCCGGGTTAACGAGCTCCTATAATTCACCCCTCCACTTT,CASSAGLTSSYNSPLHF
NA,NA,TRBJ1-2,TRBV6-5,TGTGCCAGCCCATCGCCCCGGGATGGCTACACCTTC,CASPSPRDGYTF
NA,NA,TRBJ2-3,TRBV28,TGTGCCAGCACTTTCGGACGTCCGAGCTCTGATACGCAGTATTTT,CASTFGRPSSDTQYF